Below, one TCR beta chain is given with its context. As yet, its antigen is unknown. This sample stems from a study of T cell responses to AZD1222 COVID-19 vaccine. Study-wide results and limits: Among the donors, most were white British and more were female, and clonal diversity was possibly underestimated. Nearly half of spike-specific TCRs reportedly target unmutated variant regions. The number of AZD1222 recipients seropositive at baseline was only five to seven. CD4 TCRs linked to vaccination spanned spike, dominating at 160-218 and 743-854.

Libraries were prepared by immunoSEQ multiplex PCR; TCRdb keeps only in-frame clonotypes and omits some of them. The sample comprises approximately 140,000 clones, about 91% of which are singletons, and about 1.9% rests with the top ten. The CDR3 length is 16 residues. The V gene end was trimmed by 4 bases and the J gene end by 7 bases; junction bases not matched to a gene: 10. Germline assignment: CDR1 SGDLS and CDR2 YYNGEE. The receptor's source is an adult who received the AZD1222 COVID-19 vaccine. V is TRBV9 and J is TRBJ2-2; 10 bases agree with TRBD1. This material consisted of peripheral blood, taken 28 days after the second AZD1222 dose. CDR3 DNA: TGTGCCAGCAGCCCCCGTGACAGGGGGCGAGGCGGGGAGCTGTTTTTT. Its translation: CASSPRDRGRGGELFF.